The 21 T cell receptor beta chains given below trace back to one sample, sequenced in a study of T cell responses to AZD1222 COVID-19 vaccine. Sequencing used immunoSEQ multiplex PCR; TCRdb keeps in-frame clones, though not all of them. The repertoire holds 150,000 or so clones, about 93% seen once, with 5% in the top ten. Sequenced material: peripheral blood, taken on day 0 of AZD1222 vaccination. Receptors were obtained from an adult in good health.

The V and J genes are TRBV12-5 and TRBJ1-3, with no clear D. Deletions cut 3 bases from V and 3 bases from J, with 12 bases between. There are 15 residues in the CDR3. Germline V lookup: CDR1 LGHNT, CDR2 FRNRAP. The CDR3 protein is CASGLTAILGNTIYF. The CDR3 DNA is TGTGCTAGTGGTTTAACAGCGATCCTTGGAAACACCATATATTTT.

V is TRBV19 and J is TRBJ1-1; D might be TRBD1 (5 bases). Germline lookup yields CDR1 LNHDA and CDR2 SQIVND (reference sequence). This CDR3 comprises 14 residues. Trimming cost V 6 bases and J 0 bases, with 11 bases left between them. The CDR3 reads CASRRQLLNTEAFF. CDR3 bases: TGTGCCAGTAGGAGACAGCTTTTGAACACTGAAGCTTTCTTT.

The chain employs TRBV27 and TRBJ2-7, with 10 bases matching TRBD2. This CDR3 is 15 amino acids long. Looked up from germline, CDR1 is MNHEY and CDR2 is SMNVEV (reference sequence). V trimming: 0 bases; J trimming: 1 base; junction bases outside the gene matches: 0. CDR3: CASSLSAGGSYEQYF. CDR3 coding DNA: TGTGCCAGCAGTTTATCAGCGGGAGGGTCCTACGAGCAGTACTTC.

The V call is TRBV27, the J call TRBJ1-5; TRBD1 agrees at 9 bases. CDR1 MNHEY and CDR2 SMNVEV come from the germline V gene (reference sequence). Trimming cost V 5 bases and J 4 bases; bases outside gene matches: 15. The CDR3 runs 18 residues. The CDR3 is CASSPVGRDRDLNQPQHF. CDR3 DNA sequence: TGTGCCAGCAGTCCCGTCGGGAGGGACAGGGATTTGAATCAGCCCCAGCATTTT.

The chain joins TRBV5-1 to TRBJ2-1, with TRBD1 matching over 10 bases. The V gene end was trimmed by 4 bases and the J gene end by 8 bases; junction bases not matched to a gene: 9. The germline V gene encodes CDR1 SGHRS and CDR2 YFSETQ. The CDR3 consists of 15 residues. CDR3 residues: CASSPGTGVIDEQFF. The DNA for the CDR3 is TGCGCCAGCAGCCCCGGGACAGGGGTTATCGATGAGCAGTTCTTC. Drawing the rest from reference TRBV5-1 and TRBJ2-1, the complete variable domain is KAGVTQTPRYLIKTRGQQVTLSCSPISGHRSVSWYQQTPGQGLQFLFEYFSETQRNKGNFPGRFSGRQFSNSRSEMNVSTLELGDSALYLCASSPGTGVIDEQFFGPGTRLTVL.

The V call is TRBV18, the J call TRBJ2-3; TRBD1 or TRBD2 may be the D gene (5 bases each). V lost 1 base to trimming and J lost 7 bases, with 12 bases between them. The CDR3 length is 14 residues. Germline CDR1 reads KGHSH; CDR2 reads LQKENI. The CDR3 region has the DNA TGTGCCAGCTCACCACAAGGGACCGAAAATACGCAGTATTTT. It yields the protein CASSPQGTENTQYF.

The chain joins TRBV27 to TRBJ2-7; 7 positions match TRBD1. J gave up 8 bases and V 3 bases, and 16 bases lay outside the gene matches. From germline, CDR1 is MNHEY and CDR2 SMNVEV (reference sequence). This CDR3 region has 16 residues. The CDR3 DNA is TGTGCCAGCAGTTTTGACCGTTGGACAGGCCCGGTCCAGCAGTACTTC. It yields the protein CASSFDRWTGPVQQYF.

The V call is TRBV7-2, the J call TRBJ1-1; D unclear. Germline assignment: CDR1 SGHTA and CDR2 FQGNSA. The CDR3 runs to 14 residues. V was pared by 5 bases and J by 3 bases, with 13 bases between. The CDR3 coding sequence is TGTGCCAGCAGCCGTCGGGCTTTGGACACTGAAGCTTTCTTT. It codes for CASSRRALDTEAFF.

V usage is TRBV19 and J usage is TRBJ2-7; 8 nucleotides align to TRBD1. There are 14 residues in the CDR3. Germline V gene data show CDR1 as LNHDA and CDR2 as SQIVND (reference sequence). Trimming took 5 bases from V and 5 from J; bases not matched to a gene: 8. The CDR3 sequence: CASSPRTGSNEQYF. CDR3 nucleotide sequence: TGTGCCAGTAGTCCGCGGACAGGGAGCAACGAGCAGTACTTC.

The genes are TRBV28 and TRBJ1-1, with D unresolved. Germline V gene sequence: CDR1 MDHEN, CDR2 SYDVKM. V gave up 8 bases and J gave up 2 bases, with 12 bases separating them. The CDR3 has 13 amino acids. The CDR3 sequence: CASGTLLNTEAFF. DNA for the CDR3: TGTGCCAGCGGAACCTTATTAAACACTGAAGCTTTCTTT.

The V call is TRBV30, the J call TRBJ1-3, with D tentatively TRBD1 (5 bases). Germline CDR1 and CDR2: GTSNPN and SVGIG (reference sequence). The CDR3 totals 13 residues. Trimming removed 0 bases at V and 8 bases at J, with 11 bases between. DNA for the CDR3: TGTGCCTGGAGTGTTAGTAGGGGAGACACCATATATTTT. Translating it yields CAWSVSRGDTIYF.

The chain carries TRBV6-5 and TRBJ1-3, with a tentative D call TRBD1 (5 bases). CDR3 length equals 14 residues. Trimming removed 2 bases from V and 7 bases from J, with 12 bases in between. The germline V gene has CDR1 MNHEY and CDR2 SVGAGI. The CDR3 region is CASSYRGLGNTIYF. DNA for the CDR3: TGTGCCAGCAGTTACCGGGGACTCGGGAACACCATATATTTT.

The rearrangement links TRBV18 to TRBJ2-3, with TRBD1 matching 8 bases. With V trimmed by 4 bases and J by 1 base, 1 base remained unmatched. The germline V gene has CDR1 KGHSH and CDR2 LQKENI. The CDR3 sequence is 14 residues long. CDR3 DNA: TGTGCCAGCTCACTGACAGGGGGCACAGATACGCAGTATTTT. It codes for CASSLTGGTDTQYF.

V usage is TRBV6-2 or TRBV6-3 and J usage is TRBJ2-3, with 11 bases matching TRBD1. The CDR3 is 15 amino acids. The V gene's germline CDR1 is MNHEY and CDR2 SVGEGT. Trimming cost V 6 bases and J 3 bases; bases outside gene matches: 5. CDR3 residues: CASSRTGGGTDTQYF. CDR3 DNA sequence: TGTGCCAGCAGCCGGACAGGGGGCGGAACAGATACGCAGTATTTT.

The rearrangement uses TRBV4-3 and TRBJ1-3, with D unclear. With 1 base removed from V and 4 bases from J, the gap between germline ends came to 11 bases. The length of the CDR3 is 15 residues. Germline V CDR1 and CDR2: LGHNA, YSLEER. CDR3 amino acids: CASSQGHVEGNTIYF. In DNA, the CDR3 is TGCGCCAGCAGCCAAGGGCACGTCGAGGGAAACACCATATATTTT.

The chain joins TRBV28 to TRBJ1-5, with a tentative D call TRBD1 (5 bases). Germline lookup yields CDR1 MDHEN and CDR2 SYDVKM. This CDR3 contains 14 residues. V lost 4 bases, J lost 6 bases, and 13 bases lay in between. CDR3 residues: CASSSQGRGQPQHF. Here the CDR3 DNA reads TGTGCCAGCAGTTCCCAGGGAAGAGGTCAGCCCCAGCATTTT.

This clone was seen only a few times. The CDR3 protein is CASSPGAVNTEAFF. DNA for the CDR3: TGCGCCAGCAGCCCAGGGGCCGTGAACACTGAAGCTTTCTTT. The gene calls are TRBV5-1 and TRBJ1-1, with TRBD1 as a possible D gene (6 bases). Looked up from germline, CDR1 is SGHRS and CDR2 is YFSETQ. The V end was cut by 4 bases, the J end by 0 bases, with 10 bases between. This CDR3 is built from 14 residues.

The rearrangement uses TRBV27 and TRBJ2-7; TRBD2 matches at 7 bases. This CDR3 comprises 14 residues. Unmatched junction bases numbered 3, after V lost 4 bases and J lost 0 bases. Germline V gene lookup returns CDR1 MNHEY and CDR2 SMNVEV (reference sequence). The CDR3 sequence is CASSSGGSSYEQYF. Here the CDR3 DNA reads TGTGCCAGCAGTTCCGGGGGGAGCTCCTACGAGCAGTACTTC.

The genes are TRBV7-8 and TRBJ2-4, with D possibly TRBD1 on 5 matching bases. The V and J ends lost 5 bases and 4 bases respectively, with 12 bases between them. Looked up from germline, CDR1 is SGHVS and CDR2 is FQNEAQ. This CDR3 is built from 14 residues. In nucleotides, the CDR3 is TGTGCCAGCAGCCCCAGGGCCGGTAAAAACATTCAGTACTTC. Translating gives CASSPRAGKNIQYF. Full variable domain (outside the CDR3, taken from reference TRBV7-8 and TRBJ2-4): GAGVSQSPRYKVAKRGQDVALRCDPISGHVSLFWYQQALGQGPEFLTYFQNEAQLDKSGLPSDRFFAERPEGSVSTLKIQRTQQEDSAVYLCASSPRAGKNIQYFGAGTRLSVL.

The V and J genes are TRBV28 and TRBJ2-5; 7 nucleotides align to TRBD2. Trimming took 3 bases from V and 4 from J; bases not matched to a gene: 5. This CDR3 has 14 amino acids. The germline V gene has CDR1 MDHEN and CDR2 SYDVKM. CDR3 amino acids: CASSFPGGTETQYF. The CDR3 coding sequence is TGTGCCAGCAGTTTTCCCGGGGGGACAGAGACCCAGTACTTC.

CDR3 region: CASREQFHMASKKQYF. The CDR3 DNA is TGTGCCAGCAGGGAGCAATTCCATATGGCCTCCAAAAAGCAGTACTTC. The chain employs TRBV28 and TRBJ2-7; D is unclear. V lost 6 bases, J lost 8 bases, and 26 bases lay in between. CDR3 length equals 16 residues. CDR1 is MDHEN and CDR2 is SYDVKM in the germline V gene.